These 7 T cell receptor beta chains were sequenced from one sample in a study of T cells in localized non-small cell lung cancer. Profiled with immunoSEQ multiplex PCR; TCRdb holds only in-frame clones, not every one. The sample holds approximately 49,000 clones, approximately 77% seen once. Sequences were derived from peripheral blood, sampled before any cancer treatment. All receptors derive from a man aged 40 to 75 with stage I squamous cell lung carcinoma.

The chain carries TRBV9 and TRBJ2-5; D not certain. The ends were cut back, 2 bases at V and 0 bases at J, with 11 bases in the middle. There are 15 residues in the CDR3. From germline, CDR1 is SGDLS and CDR2 YYNGEE. The DNA of the CDR3 is TGTGCCAGCAGCGTTGGAACAACGTACCAAGAGACCCAGTACTTC. Translation: CASSVGTTYQETQYF.

This clone turned up a few times. The chain carries TRBV6-1 and TRBJ2-7; D remains unclear. This CDR3 spans 13 amino acids. CDR1 is MNHNS and CDR2 is SASEGT in the germline V gene. Between the trimmed V and J ends, which lost 1 base and 2 bases, there was a span of 6 bases. The CDR3 protein is CASSEGPAYEQYF. Written as DNA, the CDR3 is TGTGCCAGCAGTGAAGGTCCGGCCTACGAGCAGTACTTC.

There are a few counts of this clone. The rearrangement links TRBV4-1 to TRBJ1-1; the D is unclear. The CDR3 sequence is 15 residues long. Germline-derived CDR1 and CDR2 are MGHRA and YSYEKL. The ends were cut back, 0 bases at V and 4 bases at J, with 12 bases in the middle. DNA for the CDR3: TGCGCCAGCAGCCAAGATGGCAGACCGAGCACTGAAGCTTTCTTT. Residues: CASSQDGRPSTEAFF.

In DNA form, the CDR3 reads TGCGCCAGCAGCCAAGGGAGACTCGGGGGGGCGGAAGAGACCCAGTACTTC. As protein: CASSQGRLGGAEETQYF. This rearrangement joins TRBV4-1 to TRBJ2-5; 8 positions match TRBD2. The CDR3 totals 17 residues. Germline CDR1 reads MGHRA; CDR2 reads YSYEKL. V dropped 1 base and J dropped 3; count of bases not matched to a gene: 10.

The V and J genes are TRBV30 and TRBJ1-4, with 9 bases matching TRBD1. V trimming: 3 bases; J trimming: 8 bases; junction bases outside the gene matches: 10. This CDR3 is built from 15 residues. Germline values: CDR1 GTSNPN, CDR2 SVGIG (reference sequence). CDR3: CAWSPLGQGSEKLFF. The CDR3 DNA is TGTGCCTGGAGCCCTTTGGGACAGGGTAGCGAAAAACTGTTTTTT.

The V and J genes are TRBV5-4 and TRBJ2-2; D possibly matches TRBD1 or TRBD2 (5 bases each). The ends were cut back, 3 bases at V and 7 bases at J, with 25 bases in the middle. The CDR3 has 18 amino acids. Germline V gene lookup returns CDR1 SGHNT and CDR2 YYREEE (reference sequence). DNA for the CDR3: TGTGCCAGCAGCTCGCCCACCTCGGGACCGAAATTTGGCGGGGAGCTGTTTTTT. It translates to CASSSPTSGPKFGGELFF.

The V call is TRBV4-3, the J call TRBJ2-1, with 10 bases aligning to TRBD1. Germline V gene data show CDR1 as LGHNA and CDR2 as YSLEER. CDR3 size: 22 residues. The trim removed 0 bases at V and 0 bases at J, leaving 17 bases unmatched. The CDR3 protein is CASSQESTTGTGVGGSYNEQFF. The CDR3 DNA reads TGCGCCAGCAGCCAAGAGTCAACAACCGGGACAGGGGTAGGTGGCTCCTACAATGAGCAGTTCTTC.